A selection of T cell receptor beta chains follows, all from one sample in a study of T cell changes during pregnancy in multiple sclerosis. Repertoires were generated with immunoSEQ multiplex PCR, while TCRdb's copy carries only in-frame clones and drops some. The sample yields under 35,000 clones, 70% to 90% seen once. The source was CD8+ T cells from peripheral blood mononuclear cells, collected in the second trimester of pregnancy. Every receptor here comes from a female donor with multiple sclerosis, enrolled in a pregnancy study. The CDR3 runs from the conserved cysteine through the conserved F or W. Size is omitted from some rows. Given values are once, few, many or a class for expanded clones.

v_call,clone_size,j_call,cdr3_aa
TRBV28,NA,TRBJ1-3,CASGRGNTIYF
TRBV5-4,once,TRBJ2-3,CASSLELADTQYF
TRBV27,NA,TRBJ1-5,CASSWGGRDQPQHF
TRBV7-3,few,TRBJ2-3,CASSLVEADTQYF
TRBV29-1,NA,TRBJ2-5,CSVEDWRRDRGLAETQYF
TRBV21-1,NA,TRBJ2-5,CASSKGLAGLQETQYF
TRBV27,NA,TRBJ2-1,CASSPRWQYNEQFF
TRBV7-6,NA,TRBJ2-3,CASSLDFSDTQYF
TRBV7-9,NA,TRBJ2-1,CASSLVGGGDRNYNEQFF
TRBV27,NA,TRBJ1-4,CASSPRNEKLFF
TRBV27,NA,TRBJ1-1,CASSPAPGGNTEAFF
TRBV28,NA,TRBJ1-5,CASSPLGDGRVNQPQHF
TRBV4-2,NA,TRBJ2-7,CASSPQDRGRYEQYF
TRBV7-8,NA,TRBJ2-5,CASSLPIETQYF
TRBV2,once,TRBJ1-3,CASSDPGDYSGNTIYF